This T cell receptor beta chain was identified during a study of tumor and adjacent non-tumor tissue in lung cancer. Study details: Patients were aged about 30 to 76, nine to eleven men and about 5 women, stage I to III. On average, productive TCRbeta reads reached about 4 million per sample.

The study's findings and limits: Higher tumor TCR diversity was associated with shorter survival.

A word on this clonotype: Its antigen is unknown. An end of the junction does not agree with germline; a read error may underlie this.

The library came from three nested PCR rounds adapted from ARM-PCR protocols. MiXCR, applied by TCRdb to the multiplex PCR reads, yields one record per CDR3 protein. Of around 80,000 distinct CDR3 sequences listed, 70% to 90% are singletons. RNA was extracted from bulk tissue without any cell sorting. Distant lung tissue was collected more than 3 cm away from the tumor edge. Germline loops: CDR1 LGHNA, CDR2 YSLEER. CDR3 size: 13 residues. The specimen was distant non-tumor lung tissue. V gene TRBV4-3 combines with J gene TRBJ2-7; D gene ambiguous. This sequence originates from a man aged 60 to 69 with non-small cell lung cancer. The CDR3 sequence is CAISPVPHNEQYF. The CDR3 DNA reads as TGCGCCATCAGCCCCGTCCCTCATAACGAGCAGTACTTC.